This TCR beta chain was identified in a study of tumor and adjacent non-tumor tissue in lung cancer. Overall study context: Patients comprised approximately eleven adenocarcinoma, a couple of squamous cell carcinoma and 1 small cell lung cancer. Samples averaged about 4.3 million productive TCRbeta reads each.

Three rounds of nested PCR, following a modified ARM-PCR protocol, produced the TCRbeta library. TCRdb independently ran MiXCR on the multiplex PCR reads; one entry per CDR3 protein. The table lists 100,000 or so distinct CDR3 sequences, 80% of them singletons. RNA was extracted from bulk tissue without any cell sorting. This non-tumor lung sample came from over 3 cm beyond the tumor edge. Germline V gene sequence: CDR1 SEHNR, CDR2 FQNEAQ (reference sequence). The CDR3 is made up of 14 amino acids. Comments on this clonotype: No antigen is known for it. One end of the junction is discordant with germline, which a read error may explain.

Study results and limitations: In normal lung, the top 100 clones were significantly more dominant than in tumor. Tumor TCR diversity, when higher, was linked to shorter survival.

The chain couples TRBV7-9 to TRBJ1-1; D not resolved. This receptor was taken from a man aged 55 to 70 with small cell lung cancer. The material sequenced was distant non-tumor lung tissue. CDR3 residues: CTSSLGVKGSKAFF. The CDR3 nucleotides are TGTACCAGCAGCTTAGGAGTAAAAGGGTCGAAGGCTTTCTTT.